This T cell receptor (beta chain) was observed in a study of T cells after yellow fever vaccination. TCRdb re-analysed the 5' RACE reads in MiXCR, keeping a single row per CDR3 protein. The sample shows about 340,000 distinct CDR3 sequences, 8% to 10% of them seen only once. The sequencing used PBMCs, collected on the day of the first yellow fever vaccination. The receptor comes from a man aged 18 to 29 who received the YFV17D yellow fever vaccine.

In DNA form, the CDR3 reads TGTGCCAGCAGTTTTATGGGCCGGAGCACTAATGAAAAACTGTTTTTT. Protein: CASSFMGRSTNEKLFF. V and J are TRBV28 and TRBJ1-4; D uncertain. Trimming stripped 3 bases from V and 2 bases from J, with 13 bases between. Germline CDR1 is MDHEN and CDR2 is SYDVKM. CDR3 length: 16 amino acids. The full variable domain, completed using reference TRBV28 and TRBJ1-4, is DVKVTQSSRYLVKRTGEKVFLECVQDMDHENMFWYRQDPGLGLRLIYFSYDVKMKEKGDIPEGYSVSREKKERFSLILESASTNQTSMYLCASSFMGRSTNEKLFFGSGTQLSVL.